This is a list of T cell receptor beta chains from one sample in a study of T cells after yellow fever vaccination. TCRdb used MiXCR to reprocess the 5' RACE reads, holding one entry per CDR3 protein. The sample shows about 340,000 distinct CDR3 sequences, 8.5% to 9% of them seen only once. The source was PBMCs, collected on the day of the first yellow fever vaccination. These receptors originate from a man between 18 and 29 years old who received the YFV17D yellow fever vaccine. CDR3s include the opening cysteine and the closing phenylalanine or tryptophan. Each record gives: CDR3 length, J gene, clone size, V gene, D gene, CDR3 DNA, CDR3 protein. The D gene is left open where the match is weak. A clone size is listed for some rows: how often the clone was seen (once, few, many), or a class if it is expanded.

>16|TRBJ2-1|many|TRBV5-1|TRBD2
TGCGCCAGCAGCTTGAGGTCGGGGGGGGCCGTTGGTGAGCAGTTCTTC
CASSLRSGGAVGEQFF
>15|TRBJ1-2|few|TRBV7-2|TRBD1
TGTGCCAGCAGCTTAGATTCGAGCAGGGGGAGTGGCTACACCTTC
CASSLDSSRGSGYTF
>15|TRBJ2-1|-|TRBV5-1|TRBD1
TGCGCCAGCAGCTGGCGGGACAGGTCCTACAATGAGCAGTTCTTC
CASSWRDRSYNEQFF
>15|TRBJ2-2|-|TRBV2|TRBD2
TGTGCCATCGGGACTAGCGGGGTGGTTCCCGGGGAGCTGTTTTTT
CAIGTSGVVPGELFF
>16|TRBJ2-2|few|TRBV15|-
TGTGCCACCAGCGCAAGAATTGATAGGGGTATCGGGGAGCTGTTTTTT
CATSARIDRGIGELFF
>13|TRBJ1-1|-|TRBV30|-
TGTGCCTGGAGTGAGTCTGGGAGCACTGAAGCTTTCTTT
CAWSESGSTEAFF
>13|TRBJ1-1|-|TRBV5-6|-
TGTGCCAGCAGCCTTTATCTGGGCACTGAAGCTTTCTTT
CASSLYLGTEAFF
>14|TRBJ2-5|many|TRBV7-9|-
TGTGCCAGCAGCTTAACCAGCGTGGGAGAGACCCAGTACTTC
CASSLTSVGETQYF
>15|TRBJ2-4|-|TRBV5-1|TRBD1
TGCGCCAGCAGCCCTCCCGGGACAGGGCAAAACATTCAGTACTTC
CASSPPGTGQNIQYF
>15|TRBJ2-2|-|TRBV19|-
TGTGCCAGTAGTATTGGGACACTGAACACCGGGGAGCTGTTTTTT
CASSIGTLNTGELFF
>17|TRBJ2-5|-|TRBV9|-
TGTGCCAGCAGCGCCCTGCCGGCCCCCTCACCGCAAGAGACCCAGTACTTC
CASSALPAPSPQETQYF
>15|TRBJ2-5|-|TRBV7-9|-
TGTGCCAGCAGCTTAGCCGCTCTCCCACAAGAGACCCAGTACTTC
CASSLAALPQETQYF
>16|TRBJ2-5|-|TRBV5-1|TRBD2
TGCGCCAGCACTGTAAATTTAATAGCGGGAGCGGAGACCCAGTACTTC
CASTVNLIAGAETQYF
>14|TRBJ2-1|few|TRBV12-3/TRBV12-4|TRBD2
TGTGCCAGCAGTCTCAGCGGGGGGGGGGATGAGCAGTTCTTC
CASSLSGGGDEQFF
>15|TRBJ1-1|many|TRBV5-1|-
TGCGCCAGCATAGAGGGGTTGGGGGTCGACACTGAAGCTTTCTTT
CASIEGLGVDTEAFF
>15|TRBJ1-2|many|TRBV6-2/TRBV6-3|-
TGTGCCAGCAGCAGACGACAATCCCGAAACTATGGCTACACCTTC
CASSRRQSRNYGYTF
>12|TRBJ2-1|few|TRBV20-1|-
TGCAGTGCCGACGGGGCGATGTATGAGCAGTTCTTC
CSADGAMYEQFF
>13|TRBJ2-5|few|TRBV5-1|-
TGCGCCAGCAGCTCGGTGTTGGGAGAGACCCAGTACTTC
CASSSVLGETQYF
>15|TRBJ2-6|-|TRBV6-4|-
TGTGCCAGCAGTGACTCTAACTCTGGGGCCAACGTCCTGACTTTC
CASSDSNSGANVLTF
>14|TRBJ1-2|few|TRBV10-3|TRBD1
TGTGCCATCAGTGAATTTGGACAGGGAGATGGCTACACCTTC
CAISEFGQGDGYTF
>15|TRBJ2-2|many|TRBV7-3|TRBD2
TGTGCCAGCAGCTTAGCGGGGGAGCCGACCGGGGAGCTGTTTTTT
CASSLAGEPTGELFF
>13|TRBJ2-7|-|TRBV6-2/TRBV6-3|-
TGTGCCAGCGAAGACGGGGGAACCTACGAGCAGTACTTC
CASEDGGTYEQYF
>13|TRBJ2-5|few|TRBV2|-
TGTGCCAGCAGTGAAGAGTGGTACCCGGTCGTATACTTC
CASSEEWYPVVYF
>15|TRBJ2-3|-|TRBV6-5|-
TGTGCCAGCAGCTACTGGCAGGGGAGAGGGGATACGCAGTATTTT
CASSYWQGRGDTQYF
>14|TRBJ2-7|-|TRBV11-3|-
TGTGCCAGCAGTCTTTTGGACCGGGAAGGGGAGCAGTACTTC
CASSLLDREGEQYF
>13|TRBJ2-1|few|TRBV29-1|-
TGCAGCGTTGGACAGGAAAGCTACAATGAGCAGTTCTTC
CSVGQESYNEQFF
>15|TRBJ1-2|-|TRBV5-4|TRBD1
TGTGCCAGCAGCTTGGTGGGACAGGGGGCCGAAGGCTACACCTTC
CASSLVGQGAEGYTF
>13|TRBJ1-4|few|TRBV12-3/TRBV12-4|TRBD1
TGTGCCAGCAAACAGGGGGTAAATGAAAAACTGTTTTTT
CASKQGVNEKLFF
>15|TRBJ2-1|-|TRBV10-3|-
TGTGCCATCAGGGGACGGGACGGGGCCTACAATGAGCAGTTCTTC
CAIRGRDGAYNEQFF
>13|TRBJ2-5|few|TRBV20-1|TRBD1
TGCAGCGCCAGGACAGGGGGCGAAGAGACCCAGTACTTC
CSARTGGEETQYF
>16|TRBJ2-3|many|TRBV3-1|TRBD2
TGTGCCAGCAGCCAAGAGGGCGGGGGGCACACAGATACGCAGTATTTT
CASSQEGGGHTDTQYF
>16|TRBJ1-2|few|TRBV12-3/TRBV12-4|-
TGTGCCAGCAGTCCAGGAAGGGGTAAAGCTAACTATGGCTACACCTTC
CASSPGRGKANYGYTF
>15|TRBJ2-3|few|TRBV28|-
TGTGCCAGCAGCCCAGGTGGGCGTAACACAGATACGCAGTATTTT
CASSPGGRNTDTQYF
>17|TRBJ2-6|-|TRBV5-6|-
TGTGCCAGCAGCTTGGCTGACAGAGCGGCTGGGGCCAACGTCCTGACTTTC
CASSLADRAAGANVLTF
>14|TRBJ2-3|-|TRBV9|-
TGTGCCAGCAGCGTGGCTAGCGTGGAAGATACGCAGTATTTT
CASSVASVEDTQYF
>14|TRBJ2-3|-|TRBV5-4|-
TGTGCCAGCAGAACTCAACTCCGGCCAGATACGCAGTATTTT
CASRTQLRPDTQYF
>14|TRBJ2-1|-|TRBV29-1|-
TGCAGCGTTGGGCGTGCAGGAATCTACAATGAGCAGTTCTTC
CSVGRAGIYNEQFF
>14|TRBJ1-2|few|TRBV4-1|-
TGCGCCAGCAGCCAAGACACGACGGACTATGGCTACACCTTC
CASSQDTTDYGYTF
>10|TRBJ2-5|-|TRBV24-1|-
TGTGCCCCTGGACGTCAGACCCAGTACTTC
CAPGRQTQYF
>12|TRBJ2-7|many|TRBV6-2/TRBV6-3|-
TGTGCCAGCAAACTACGGACCTACGAGCAGTACTTC
CASKLRTYEQYF
>15|TRBJ1-5|few|TRBV6-5|-
TGTGCCAGCAGTTACTGGGGCGTAGCGGGTCAGCCCCAGCATTTT
CASSYWGVAGQPQHF
>12|TRBJ2-3|few|TRBV6-2/TRBV6-3|-
TGTGCCAGCAGTACCCCCACAGATACGCAGTATTTT
CASSTPTDTQYF
>15|TRBJ1-1|many|TRBV7-3|TRBD1
TGTGCCAGCAGCTCCCAACAGGGGGAGAACACTGAAGCTTTCTTT
CASSSQQGENTEAFF
>12|TRBJ2-1|many|TRBV20-1|-
TGCAGTGCTAGCCCCTTTAGTGGTGAGCAGTTCTTC
CSASPFSGEQFF
>13|TRBJ1-1|-|TRBV7-9|-
TGTGCCAGCAGCTCGGGTTCCCTTACTGAAGCTTTCTTT
CASSSGSLTEAFF
>16|TRBJ2-3|few|TRBV20-1|-
TGCAGTGCTAGAGAGCTGTCCGATCCAAACACAGATACGCAGTATTTT
CSARELSDPNTDTQYF
>14|TRBJ1-6|few|TRBV6-5|-
TGTGCCAGCAGTTACGGGCAGGATAATTCACCCCTCCACTTT
CASSYGQDNSPLHF
>18|TRBJ2-1|-|TRBV15|-
TGTGCCACCAGCAGAGATGAGAGTGAGGGCAGCTCCTACAATGAGCAGTTCTTC
CATSRDESEGSSYNEQFF
>14|TRBJ2-7|many|TRBV7-2|-
TGTGCCAGCGGATACGAAGGGGGGGGCAACGAGCAGTACTTC
CASGYEGGGNEQYF
>20|TRBJ2-3|few|TRBV9|TRBD2
TGTGCCAGCAGCTCCCGGGGATTAGCGGGGTCGCCCTCTAGCACAGATACGCAGTATTTT
CASSSRGLAGSPSSTDTQYF
>17|TRBJ2-1|-|TRBV18|-
TGTGCCAGCTCACCACGGACGGACACCAGCTCCTACAATGAGCAGTTCTTC
CASSPRTDTSSYNEQFF
>16|TRBJ2-1|-|TRBV27|TRBD2
TGTGCCAGCAGTCTCGGGACTAGCGTAGTCTACAATGAGCAGTTCTTC
CASSLGTSVVYNEQFF
>14|TRBJ2-6|-|TRBV5-1|TRBD1
TGCGCCAGCAGCTTCGGGACAGGGTCTAGCGTCCTGACTTTC
CASSFGTGSSVLTF